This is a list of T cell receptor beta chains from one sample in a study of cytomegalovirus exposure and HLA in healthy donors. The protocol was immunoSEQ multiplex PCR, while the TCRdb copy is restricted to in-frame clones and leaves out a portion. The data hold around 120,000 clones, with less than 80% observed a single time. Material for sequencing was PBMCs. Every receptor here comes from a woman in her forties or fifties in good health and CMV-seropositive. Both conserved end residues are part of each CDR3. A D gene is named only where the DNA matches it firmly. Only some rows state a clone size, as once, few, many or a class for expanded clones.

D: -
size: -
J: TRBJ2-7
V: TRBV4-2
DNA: TGTGCCAGCAGTCGCGAGGGAAGCATTTCCTACGAGCAGTACTTC
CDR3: CASSREGSISYEQYF

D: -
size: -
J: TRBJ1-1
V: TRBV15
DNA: TGTGCCACCAGCGCCCGGACAGCCGAAGCTTTCTTT
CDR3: CATSARTAEAFF

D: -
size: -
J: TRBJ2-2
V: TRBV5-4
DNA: TGTGCCAGCACCACCGGACCCAGGGACACCGGGGAGCTGTTTTTT
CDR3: CASTTGPRDTGELFF

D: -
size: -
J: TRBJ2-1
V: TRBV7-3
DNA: TGTGCCAGCAGCCCCCCGGGTGGGCTGAGTAGCGATGAGCAGTTCTTC
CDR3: CASSPPGGLSSDEQFF

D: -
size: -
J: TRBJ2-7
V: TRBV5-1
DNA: TGCGCCAGCAGCTTGGGACAGCTTTCCTACGAGCAGTACTTC
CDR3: CASSLGQLSYEQYF

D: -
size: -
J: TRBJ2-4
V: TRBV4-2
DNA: TGTGCCAGCAGCCAAGATCCCCAGGGATTAGCCAAAAACATTCAGTACTTC
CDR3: CASSQDPQGLAKNIQYF

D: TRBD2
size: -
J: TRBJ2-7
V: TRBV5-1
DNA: TGCGCCAGCAGCTATCGACTAGCGGGAGCCTCCTCCTACGAGCAGTACTTC
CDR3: CASSYRLAGASSYEQYF

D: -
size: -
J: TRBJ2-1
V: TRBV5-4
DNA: TGTGCCAGCACCTTCATGGGGCCGTACAATGAGCAGTTCTTC
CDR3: CASTFMGPYNEQFF

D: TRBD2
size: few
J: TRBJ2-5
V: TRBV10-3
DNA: TGTGCCATCAGTGAAAGGCTAGCGGGGTCCAGTATCTTGGAGACCCAGTACTTC
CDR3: CAISERLAGSSILETQYF

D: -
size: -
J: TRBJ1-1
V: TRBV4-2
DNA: TGTGCCAGCAGCCTTGGGGCAGCCGGCACTGAAGCTTTCTTT
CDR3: CASSLGAAGTEAFF

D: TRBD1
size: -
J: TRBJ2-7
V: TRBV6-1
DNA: TGTGCCAGCAGTGATCCGGGACAGCTGTCCTACGAGCAGTACTTC
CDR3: CASSDPGQLSYEQYF

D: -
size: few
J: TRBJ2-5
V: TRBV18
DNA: TGTGCCAGCTCACCCTCGTACCAAGAGACCCAGTACTTC
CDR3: CASSPSYQETQYF

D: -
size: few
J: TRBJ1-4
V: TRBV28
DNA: TGTGCCAGCAGTGGACCCGGGACTGCCAAACTGTTTTTT
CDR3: CASSGPGTAKLFF

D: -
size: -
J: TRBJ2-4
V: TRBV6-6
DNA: TGTGCCAGCAGTAGAACAGATCGCGTTCAGTACTTC
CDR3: CASSRTDRVQYF

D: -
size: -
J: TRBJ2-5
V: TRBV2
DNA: TGTGCCAGCAGTGAGTCCCTCAGGGCCCAAGAGACCCAGTACTTC
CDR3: CASSESLRAQETQYF

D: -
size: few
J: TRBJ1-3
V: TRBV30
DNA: TGTGCCTGGAGTGCCAACGGACAGTTTGGAAACACCATATATTTT
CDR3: CAWSANGQFGNTIYF

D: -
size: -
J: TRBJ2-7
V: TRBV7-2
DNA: TGTGCCAGCAGCTTACAGGAACGTTACGAGCAGTACTTC
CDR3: CASSLQERYEQYF

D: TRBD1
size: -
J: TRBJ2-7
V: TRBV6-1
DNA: TGTGCCAGCAGTGGGACAGGGGTTGAGGGGCAGTACTTC
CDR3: CASSGTGVEGQYF

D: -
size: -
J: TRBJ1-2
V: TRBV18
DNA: TGTGCCAGCTCCCAGCTGGCTAGTGGCTACACCTTC
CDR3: CASSQLASGYTF

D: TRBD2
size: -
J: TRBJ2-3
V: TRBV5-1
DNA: TGCGCCAGCAGCTCCCTGACTAGCGAGGGAAGCACAGATACGCAGTATTTT
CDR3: CASSSLTSEGSTDTQYF